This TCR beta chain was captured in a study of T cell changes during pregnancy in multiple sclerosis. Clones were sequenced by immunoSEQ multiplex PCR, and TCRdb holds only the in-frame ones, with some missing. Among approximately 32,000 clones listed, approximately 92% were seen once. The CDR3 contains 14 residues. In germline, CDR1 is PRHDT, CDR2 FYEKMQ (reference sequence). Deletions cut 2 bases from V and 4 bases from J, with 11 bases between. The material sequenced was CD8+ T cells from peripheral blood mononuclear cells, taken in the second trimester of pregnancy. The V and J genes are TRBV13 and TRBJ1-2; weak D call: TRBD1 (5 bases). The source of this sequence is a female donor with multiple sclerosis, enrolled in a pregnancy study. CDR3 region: CASSLSGEVYGYTF. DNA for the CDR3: TGTGCCAGCAGCTTATCGGGGGAAGTCTATGGCTACACCTTC. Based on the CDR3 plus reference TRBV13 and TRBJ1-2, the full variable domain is AAGVIQSPRHLIKEKRETATLKCYPIPRHDTVYWYQQGPGQDPQFLISFYEKMQSDKGSIPDRFSAQQFSDYHSELNMSSLELGDSALYFCASSLSGEVYGYTFGSGTRLTVV.